This T cell receptor (beta chain) was captured by sequencing in a study of cytomegalovirus exposure and HLA in healthy donors. The CDR3 has 15 residues. Deletions cut 1 base from V and 2 bases from J, with 11 bases between. Germline V lookup: CDR1 LGHNA, CDR2 YSLEER. The study ran its PCR with 60 Vbeta and 13 Jbeta primers. TCRdb's copy holds only in-frame clones and misses some; the assay was immunoSEQ multiplex PCR. Here the sample spans some 150,000 clones, about 79% being singletons. This clone appeared once. The TCR was taken from a female donor in good health and CMV-seronegative. The sequencing sample was made of PBMCs. The rearrangement uses TRBV4-3 and TRBJ1-2, with D unclear. The CDR3 sequence is CASSQGVGGNYGYTF. DNA for the CDR3: TGCGCCAGCAGCCAAGGCGTCGGCGGGAACTATGGCTACACCTTC.